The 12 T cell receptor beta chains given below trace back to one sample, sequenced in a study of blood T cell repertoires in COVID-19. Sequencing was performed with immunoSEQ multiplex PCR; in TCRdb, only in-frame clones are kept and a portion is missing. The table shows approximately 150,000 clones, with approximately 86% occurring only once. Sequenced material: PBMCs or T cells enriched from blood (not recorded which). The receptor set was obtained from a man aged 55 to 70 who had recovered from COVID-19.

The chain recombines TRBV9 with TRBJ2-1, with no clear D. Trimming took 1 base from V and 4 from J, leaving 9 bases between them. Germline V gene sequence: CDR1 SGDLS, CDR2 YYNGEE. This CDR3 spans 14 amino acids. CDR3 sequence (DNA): TGTGCCAGCAGCGTACTAACAGAATACAATGAGCAGTTCTTC. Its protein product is CASSVLTEYNEQFF.

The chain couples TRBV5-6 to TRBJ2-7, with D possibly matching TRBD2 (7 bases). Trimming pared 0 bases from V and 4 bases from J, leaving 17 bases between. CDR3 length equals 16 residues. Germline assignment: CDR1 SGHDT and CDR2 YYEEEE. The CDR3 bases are TGTGCCAGCAGCTTGGCCGCGGGGGCAGCCGATTACGAGCAGTACTTC. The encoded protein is CASSLAAGAADYEQYF.

The CDR3 reads CASSPSGGISEQYF. As DNA, the CDR3 is TGTGCCAGCAGTCCCTCAGGGGGAATCAGCGAGCAGTACTTC. This chain links TRBV28 with TRBJ2-7; TRBD1 agrees at 7 bases. Germline V gives CDR1 MDHEN, CDR2 SYDVKM. V was clipped by 5 bases and J by 6 bases; unmatched bases: 10. The CDR3 is 14 residues long. The full variable domain, rest sourced from reference TRBV28 and TRBJ2-7, is DVKVTQSSRYLVKRTGEKVFLECVQDMDHENMFWYRQDPGLGLRLIYFSYDVKMKEKGDIPEGYSVSREKKERFSLILESASTNQTSMYLCASSPSGGISEQYFGPGTRLTVT.

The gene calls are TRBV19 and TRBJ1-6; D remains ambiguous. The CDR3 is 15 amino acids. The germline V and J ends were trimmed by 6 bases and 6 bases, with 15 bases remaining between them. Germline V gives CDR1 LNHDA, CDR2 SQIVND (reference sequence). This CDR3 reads CASSEGVRANSPLHF. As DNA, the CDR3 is TGTGCCAGTAGCGAGGGTGTGAGGGCTAATTCACCCCTCCACTTT.

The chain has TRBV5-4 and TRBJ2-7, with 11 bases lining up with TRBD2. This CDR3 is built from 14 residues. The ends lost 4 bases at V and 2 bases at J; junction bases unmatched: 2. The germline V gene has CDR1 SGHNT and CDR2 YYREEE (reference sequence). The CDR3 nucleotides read TGTGCCAGCAGCGAGACTAGCGGGGCCTACGAGCAGTACTTC. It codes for CASSETSGAYEQYF.

The CDR3 sequence: CASSRGRDSYNEQFF. The CDR3 DNA sequence: TGTGCCAGCAGCCGCGGGAGGGACTCCTACAATGAGCAGTTCTTC. The chain combines TRBV5-4 with TRBJ2-1; 9 bases map to TRBD2. The length of the CDR3 is 15 residues. Looked up from germline, CDR1 is SGHNT and CDR2 is YYREEE (reference sequence). The trim removed 4 bases at V and 0 bases at J, leaving 2 bases unmatched.

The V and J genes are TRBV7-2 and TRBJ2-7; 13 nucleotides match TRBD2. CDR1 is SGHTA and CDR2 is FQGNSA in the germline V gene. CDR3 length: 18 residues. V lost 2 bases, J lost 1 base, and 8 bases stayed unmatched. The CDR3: CASSLQGLAGESSYEQYF. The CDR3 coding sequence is TGTGCCAGCAGCTTACAAGGACTAGCGGGAGAAAGTTCCTACGAGCAGTACTTC.

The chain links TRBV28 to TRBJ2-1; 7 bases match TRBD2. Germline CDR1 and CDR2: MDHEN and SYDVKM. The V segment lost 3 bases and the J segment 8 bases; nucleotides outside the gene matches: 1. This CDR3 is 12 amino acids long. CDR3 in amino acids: CASSFLADEQFF. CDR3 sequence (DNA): TGTGCCAGCAGTTTCCTAGCGGATGAGCAGTTCTTC.

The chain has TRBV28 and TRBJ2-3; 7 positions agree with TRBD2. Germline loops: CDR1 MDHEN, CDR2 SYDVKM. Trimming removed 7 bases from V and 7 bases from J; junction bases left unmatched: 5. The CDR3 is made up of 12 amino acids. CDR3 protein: CASTSSGYTQYF. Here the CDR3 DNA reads TGTGCCAGCACCTCTAGCGGTTATACGCAGTATTTT. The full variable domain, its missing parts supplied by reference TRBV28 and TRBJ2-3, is DVKVTQSSRYLVKRTGEKVFLECVQDMDHENMFWYRQDPGLGLRLIYFSYDVKMKEKGDIPEGYSVSREKKERFSLILESASTNQTSMYLCASTSSGYTQYFGPGTRLTVL.

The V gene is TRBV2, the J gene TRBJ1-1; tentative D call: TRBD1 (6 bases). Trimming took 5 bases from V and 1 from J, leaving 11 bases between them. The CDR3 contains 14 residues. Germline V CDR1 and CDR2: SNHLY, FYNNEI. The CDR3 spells CASSWTDGNTEAFF. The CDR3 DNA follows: TGTGCCAGCAGTTGGACAGACGGGAACACTGAAGCTTTCTTT.

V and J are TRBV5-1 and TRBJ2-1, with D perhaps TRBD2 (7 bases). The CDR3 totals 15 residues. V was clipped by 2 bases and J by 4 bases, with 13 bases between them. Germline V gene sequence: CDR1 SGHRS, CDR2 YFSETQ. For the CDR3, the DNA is TGCGCCAGCAGCTTCGGGGGGCGCGTTTACAATGAGCAGTTCTTC. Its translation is CASSFGGRVYNEQFF. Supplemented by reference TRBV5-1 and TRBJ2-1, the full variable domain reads KAGVTQTPRYLIKTRGQQVTLSCSPISGHRSVSWYQQTPGQGLQFLFEYFSETQRNKGNFPGRFSGRQFSNSRSEMNVSTLELGDSALYLCASSFGGRVYNEQFFGPGTRLTVL.

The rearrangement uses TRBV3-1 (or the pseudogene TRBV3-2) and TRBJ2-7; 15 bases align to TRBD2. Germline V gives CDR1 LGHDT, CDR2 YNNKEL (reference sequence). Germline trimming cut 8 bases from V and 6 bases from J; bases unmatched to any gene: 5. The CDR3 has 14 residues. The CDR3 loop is CASRTSGGAREQYF. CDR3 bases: TGTGCCAGCCGGACTAGCGGGGGGGCCCGCGAGCAGTACTTC.